These 31 T cell receptor beta chains came from one sample sequenced in a study of T cell responses to AZD1222 COVID-19 vaccine listed by TCRdb under 2021. The time point label here, explained by the study, means: baseline before first vaccination. Libraries came from the immunoSEQ multiplex PCR assay. This immuneACCESS table, as held by TCRdb, lists in-frame sequences with V and J called but not all clones. Of the missing ones, under half trace to an unresolved V gene in checked studies; the others have no known cause. The sample table shows 180,000 or so clones, and 85% to 95% are seen once. Clones ranked in the top ten supply around 3% of the sample. The specimen was peripheral blood, collected on day 0 of AZD1222 vaccination. The receptors originated from an adult in good health.

The rearrangement links TRBV6-1 to TRBJ1-4; weak D call: TRBD1 (6 bases). CDR1 and CDR2 from the germline V gene are MNHNS and SASEGT. The CDR3 extends over 16 amino acids. V was cut by 0 bases and J by 7 bases, with 15 bases left in between. The CDR3 protein is CASSEATGLGGEKLFF. CDR3 in DNA: TGTGCCAGCAGTGAAGCCACAGGGTTGGGGGGTGAAAAACTGTTTTTT.

The chain couples TRBV6-5 to TRBJ2-3; no firm D call. Germline values: CDR1 MNHEY, CDR2 SVGAGI. Trimming shortened V by 7 bases and J by 5 bases, and 13 bases separated the two germline ends. CDR3 length: 13 amino acids. The DNA for the CDR3 is TGTGCCAGCAATAGGGCCGCCCGAGATACGCAGTATTTT. As protein: CASNRAARDTQYF.

The rearrangement uses TRBV27 and TRBJ1-3, with D possibly TRBD1 on 5 matching bases. V was pared by 8 bases and J by 0 bases, with 14 bases between. Germline values: CDR1 MNHEY, CDR2 SMNVEV (reference sequence). This CDR3 has 15 residues. CDR3 coding DNA: TGTGCCAGCGGGCAAGCAGGGAACTCTGGAAACACCATATATTTT. Protein product: CASGQAGNSGNTIYF.

V gene TRBV5-4 combines with J gene TRBJ2-3, with D unresolved. CDR3 length: 14 amino acids. Trimming pared 2 bases from V and 0 bases from J, leaving 7 bases between. The germline gives CDR1 SGHNT, CDR2 YYREEE (reference sequence). CDR3 sequence: CASSFQDSTDTQYF. In DNA, the CDR3 is TGTGCCAGCAGCTTTCAGGACAGCACAGATACGCAGTATTTT. Together with reference TRBV5-4 and TRBJ2-3, the CDR3 gives the full variable domain: ETGVTQSPTHLIKTRGQQVTLRCSSQSGHNTVSWYQQALGQGPQFIFQYYREEENGRGNFPPRFSGLQFPNYSSELNVNALELDDSALYLCASSFQDSTDTQYFGPGTRLTVL.

The chain uses TRBV6-5 and TRBJ1-2, with D unclear. Germline lookup yields CDR1 MNHEY and CDR2 SVGAGI. This CDR3 spans 13 amino acids. The V end lost 8 bases, the J end lost 6 bases, and 16 bases lay between the germline ends. The CDR3 DNA is TGTGCCAGCCAATACAGTACTCTCGATGGCTACACCTTC. Its translation: CASQYSTLDGYTF.

In DNA form, the CDR3 reads TGTGCCTGGAGTCTCTCACCCTCCGGGACAGGCGGTGGCTACACCTTC. Amino acid sequence: CAWSLSPSGTGGGYTF. The chain carries TRBV30 and TRBJ1-2; TRBD1 matches at 8 bases. J lost 7 bases, V lost 2 bases, and 15 bases had no gene match. The CDR3 is 16 residues long. Germline CDR1 is GTSNPN and CDR2 is SVGIG (reference sequence).

This clone was counted a single time. Other DNA sequences from this sample encode an identical CDR3 as well. The gene calls are TRBV6-5 and TRBJ1-1; D gene unclear. The CDR3 is 13 amino acids. The V gene lost 2 bases and the J gene lost 2 bases, with 6 bases spanning the gap. Per the germline V gene, CDR1 is MNHEY and CDR2 is SVGAGI. DNA of the CDR3: TGTGCCAGCAGTTACGGCCAAAACACTGAAGCTTTCTTT. It is translated as CASSYGQNTEAFF.

This chain links TRBV12-3 or TRBV12-4 with TRBJ1-2; TRBD1 matches 7 bases. With V trimmed by 5 bases and J by 8 bases, 8 bases remained unmatched. The CDR3 loop spans 13 amino acids. CDR3 nucleotides: TGTGCCAGCAGTATGACAGGGACATGGGGCTACACCTTC. Amino acids: CASSMTGTWGYTF.

The rearrangement uses TRBV5-6 and TRBJ1-2; 8 bases are a match to TRBD1. The V segment lost 3 bases and the J segment 5 bases; nucleotides outside the gene matches: 6. Germline CDR1 and CDR2: SGHDT and YYEEEE. The CDR3 is made up of 14 amino acids. In DNA, the CDR3 is TGTGCCAGCAGCTGGGACAGGACCTCATATGGCTACACCTTC. This encodes CASSWDRTSYGYTF.

The chain combines TRBV3-1 (or the pseudogene TRBV3-2) with TRBJ2-7; tentative D call: TRBD2 (5 bases). Trimming left V 3 bases short and J 2 bases short, with 8 bases between. This CDR3 has 13 amino acids. Looked up from germline, CDR1 is LGHDT and CDR2 is YNNKEL (reference sequence). The CDR3 nucleotides are TGTGCCAGCAGCCAGGCGGGTCCCTACGAGCAGTACTTC. It encodes CASSQAGPYEQYF.

The gene calls are TRBV3-1 (or the pseudogene TRBV3-2) and TRBJ1-6, with D unresolved. The V gene's germline CDR1 is LGHDT and CDR2 YNNKEL (reference sequence). Between the trimmed V and J ends, which lost 4 bases and 7 bases, there was a span of 14 bases. The CDR3 is 15 amino acids. This chain's CDR3 is CASSPMPRTNSPLHF. DNA of the CDR3: TGTGCCAGCAGCCCAATGCCGAGGACGAATTCACCCCTCCACTTT.

This chain connects TRBV6-5 to TRBJ1-1; unclear D gene. Between the trimmed V and J ends, which lost 0 bases and 3 bases, there was a span of 2 bases. The CDR3 is made up of 12 amino acids. Germline V gene data show CDR1 as MNHEY and CDR2 as SVGAGI. This CDR3 reads CASSYSDTEAFF. The CDR3 DNA reads TGTGCCAGCAGTTACTCGGACACTGAAGCTTTCTTT.

The chain couples TRBV27 to TRBJ1-6; TRBD1 is a possible D gene (6 bases). The CDR3 is 15 residues long. Germline-derived CDR1 and CDR2 are MNHEY and SMNVEV (reference sequence). Between the trimmed V and J ends, which lost 8 bases and 4 bases, there was a span of 15 bases. CDR3 residues: CASREDSYYNSPLHF. In DNA, the CDR3 is TGTGCCAGCCGTGAGGACAGTTATTATAATTCACCCCTCCACTTT.

This rearrangement joins TRBV6-5 to TRBJ1-5, with D perhaps matching TRBD1 (5 bases). V gave up 6 bases and J gave up 0 bases, with 12 bases separating them. In germline, CDR1 is MNHEY, CDR2 SVGAGI. CDR3 length: 15 amino acids. This CDR3 reads CASSDGTSSNQPQHF. The CDR3 DNA reads TGTGCCAGCAGCGACGGGACGTCTAGCAATCAGCCCCAGCATTTT.

The V and J genes are TRBV11-2 and TRBJ1-4, with unresolved D. The CDR3 is 17 residues long. Trimming left V 1 base short and J 2 bases short, with 14 bases between. Germline V gene lookup returns CDR1 SGHAT and CDR2 FQNNGV. The CDR3: CASSLGLRGSTNEKLFF. As DNA, the CDR3 is TGTGCCAGCAGCTTAGGCCTTCGAGGGTCCACTAATGAAAAACTGTTTTTT. The full variable domain, rest sourced from reference TRBV11-2 and TRBJ1-4, is EAGVAQSPRYKIIEKRQSVAFWCNPISGHATLYWYQQILGQGPKLLIQFQNNGVVDDSQLPKDRFSAERLKGVDSTLKIQPAKLEDSAVYLCASSLGLRGSTNEKLFFGSGTQLSVL.

V usage is TRBV5-4 and J usage is TRBJ2-3; D is perhaps TRBD1 (6 bases). This CDR3 comprises 14 residues. V was shortened by 4 bases and J by 4 bases, with 13 bases between the two germline ends. CDR1 and CDR2 from the germline V gene are SGHNT and YYREEE (reference sequence). This chain's CDR3 is CASSNRQAPDTQYF. CDR3 DNA sequence: TGTGCCAGCAGCAACCGACAGGCCCCAGATACGCAGTATTTT.

The V and J genes are TRBV19 and TRBJ1-1, with 7 nucleotides matching TRBD1. Per germline, CDR1 LNHDA and CDR2 SQIVND (reference sequence). The CDR3 extends over 13 amino acids. The ends lost 2 bases at V and 3 bases at J; junction bases unmatched: 0. CDR3 amino acids: CASSITGDTEAFF. The CDR3 DNA follows: TGTGCCAGTAGTATAACAGGGGACACTGAAGCTTTCTTT.

This rearrangement joins TRBV5-8 to TRBJ2-1; 10 bases match TRBD1. The CDR3 totals 17 residues. CDR1 and CDR2 from the germline V gene are SGHTS and YDEGEE. Trimming removed 6 bases from V and 5 bases from J; junction bases left unmatched: 14. The CDR3 here is CASIGLPGQGKNNEQFF. CDR3 in DNA: TGTGCCAGCATAGGCCTACCGGGACAGGGGAAGAACAATGAGCAGTTCTTC.

The CDR3 DNA reads TGTGCCAGCAGTGAACAATTGTACTCGTCTCATTATTTT. It encodes CASSEQLYSSHYF. This chain connects TRBV2 to TRBJ2-3; no clear D gene. Germline V CDR1 and CDR2: SNHLY, FYNNEI. This CDR3 has 13 amino acids. Deletions cut 2 bases from V and 15 bases from J, with 18 bases between.

This chain uses TRBV5-1 with TRBJ1-5; tentative D call: TRBD1 (6 bases). The germline gives CDR1 SGHRS, CDR2 YFSETQ. This CDR3 is 14 amino acids long. V lost 0 bases to trimming and J lost 4 bases, with 8 bases between them. CDR3 sequence reads: CASSLGQENQPQHF. The CDR3 region has the DNA TGCGCCAGCAGCTTGGGACAGGAAAATCAGCCCCAGCATTTT.

Concerning this clone: In the same sample, other DNA sequences code for this CDR3. This chain connects TRBV7-9 to TRBJ2-1, with D hard to call. Germline V gene lookup returns CDR1 SEHNR and CDR2 FQNEAQ (reference sequence). V lost 4 bases and J 7 bases, leaving 5 bases between the germline ends. The CDR3 consists of 11 residues. The CDR3 DNA follows: TGTGCCAGCAGCTCCAGTAATGAGCAGTTCTTC. This codes for CASSSSNEQFF.

The chain has TRBV19 and TRBJ1-1, with TRBD1 matching 9 bases. This CDR3 has 16 amino acids. J lost 2 bases, V lost 5 bases, and 9 bases had no gene match. Germline V gene sequence: CDR1 LNHDA, CDR2 SQIVND (reference sequence). The CDR3 protein is CASSGQGPRINTEAFF. The CDR3 DNA follows: TGTGCCAGTAGTGGACAGGGGCCTAGAATTAACACTGAAGCTTTCTTT.

Here the CDR3 DNA reads TGTGCCAGCAGGTCGTTGGGAGAGACCCAGTACTTC. It translates to CASRSLGETQYF. The V gene is TRBV11-2, the J gene TRBJ2-5, with D unresolved. With 6 bases removed from V and 4 bases from J, the gap between germline ends came to 9 bases. Germline values: CDR1 SGHAT, CDR2 FQNNGV. The CDR3 has 12 amino acids.

The chain uses TRBV24-1 and TRBJ1-2; D gene uncertain. The CDR3 sequence is 14 residues long. V was shortened by 2 bases and J by 1 base, with 7 bases between the two germline ends. Germline CDR1 KGHDR, CDR2 SFDVKD. Here the CDR3 DNA reads TGTGCCACCAGTGATTCGCAGGTTAACTATGGCTACACCTTC. This gives the protein CATSDSQVNYGYTF.

V and J are TRBV15 and TRBJ1-1; D is unresolved. The CDR3 covers 16 residues. Germline-derived CDR1 and CDR2 are LNHNV and YYDKDF (reference sequence). The V and J ends lost 0 bases and 0 bases respectively, with 11 bases between them. The CDR3 DNA reads as TGTGCCACCAGCAGAGATTGGAGGCAGCTGAACACTGAAGCTTTCTTT. Translating it yields CATSRDWRQLNTEAFF.

The gene calls are TRBV10-3 and TRBJ2-7; D uncertain. V lost 0 bases and J lost 4, with 4 bases in between. Looked up from germline, CDR1 is ENHRY and CDR2 is SYGVKD. There are 12 residues in the CDR3. CDR3 loop: CAISESGYEQYF. The CDR3 DNA reads as TGTGCCATCAGTGAGTCCGGGTACGAGCAGTACTTC.

This sequence joins TRBV6-6 and TRBJ2-1; D possibly uses TRBD1 or TRBD2 (5 bases each). Germline V CDR1 and CDR2: MNHNY, SVGAGI (reference sequence). V lost 5 bases and J 0 bases, leaving 17 bases between the germline ends. The CDR3 spans 17 residues. CDR3 region: CASSPRGPGISYNEQFF. For the CDR3, the DNA is TGTGCCAGCAGTCCAAGGGGCCCCGGGATCTCCTACAATGAGCAGTTCTTC.

The gene calls are TRBV27 and TRBJ1-2; 8 bases agree with TRBD1. The CDR3 covers 19 residues. Germline V gene sequence: CDR1 MNHEY, CDR2 SMNVEV (reference sequence). Unmatched junction bases numbered 19, after V lost 1 base and J lost 6 bases. CDR3 sequence reads: CASSLYPPRYLDRVDGYTF. In DNA, the CDR3 is TGTGCCAGCAGTTTATATCCCCCGAGATACCTGGACAGGGTAGATGGCTACACCTTC.

This clone was seen just once. The rearrangement joins TRBV23-1 to TRBJ2-1, with TRBD2 matching 11 bases. TRBV23-1 is annotated as an ORF whose role is uncertain. The V gene end was trimmed by 4 bases and the J gene end by 0 bases; junction bases not matched to a gene: 20. The CDR3 is 22 amino acids. The CDR3 nucleotides read TGCGCCAGCAGTCCGTCCGGGGAGGTGACTAGCGGGAAGATCGGCTCCTACAATGAGCAGTTCTTC. It translates to CASSPSGEVTSGKIGSYNEQFF.

The chain joins TRBV19 to TRBJ1-1, with a weak D call TRBD1 (6 bases). V gave up 3 bases and J gave up 6 bases, with 14 bases separating them. This CDR3 has 14 residues. Germline assignment: CDR1 LNHDA and CDR2 SQIVND (reference sequence). For the CDR3, the DNA is TGTGCCAGTAGTATTGACAGGAGTACGGCTGAAGCTTTCTTT. Translation gives CASSIDRSTAEAFF.

V is TRBV6-4 and J is TRBJ1-2; D might be TRBD1 (5 bases). The CDR3 has 11 amino acids. V gave up 4 bases and J gave up 6 bases, with 6 bases separating them. Germline lookup yields CDR1 MRHNA and CDR2 SNTAGT. This CDR3 is CASSGGDGYTF. In DNA, the CDR3 is TGTGCCAGCAGTGGAGGGGATGGCTACACCTTC.